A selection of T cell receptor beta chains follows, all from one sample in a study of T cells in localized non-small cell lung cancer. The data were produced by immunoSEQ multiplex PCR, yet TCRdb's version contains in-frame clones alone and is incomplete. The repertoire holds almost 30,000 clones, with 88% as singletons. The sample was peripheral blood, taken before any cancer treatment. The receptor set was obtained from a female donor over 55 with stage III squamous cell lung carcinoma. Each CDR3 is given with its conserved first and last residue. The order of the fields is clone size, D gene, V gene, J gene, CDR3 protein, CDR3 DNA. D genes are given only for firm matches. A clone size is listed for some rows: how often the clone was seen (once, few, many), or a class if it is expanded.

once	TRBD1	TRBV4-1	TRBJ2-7	CASSQEGQWYEQYF	TGCGCCAGCAGCCAAGAGGGACAGTGGTACGAGCAGTACTTC
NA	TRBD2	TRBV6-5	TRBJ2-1	CASGTSGRDKFF	TGTGCCAGCGGGACTAGCGGGAGGGACAAGTTCTTC
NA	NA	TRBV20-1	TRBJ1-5	CSALMDQPQHF	TGCAGTGCCCTCATGGATCAGCCCCAGCATTTT
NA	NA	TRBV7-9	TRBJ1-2	CASSWRGANYGYTF	TGTGCCAGCAGCTGGAGGGGCGCGAACTATGGCTACACCTTC
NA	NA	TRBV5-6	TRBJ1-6	CASSLFPGYNSPLHF	TGTGCCAGCAGCTTGTTTCCGGGGTATAATTCACCCCTCCACTTT
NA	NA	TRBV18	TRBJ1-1	CASSPPTWGVAAFF	TGTGCCAGCTCACCACCAACTTGGGGGGTAGCAGCTTTCTTT
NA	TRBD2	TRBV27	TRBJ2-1	CASSVLGVTSGVNEQFF	TGTGCCAGCAGTGTCCTAGGGGTCACTAGCGGGGTCAATGAGCAGTTCTTC
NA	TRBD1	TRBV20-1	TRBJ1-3	CSAPRTGQGYF	TGCAGTGCCCCGAGGACAGGGCAGGGATATTTT
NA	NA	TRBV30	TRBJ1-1	CAWSVLENTEAFF	TGTGCCTGGAGTGTACTGGAGAACACTGAAGCTTTCTTT
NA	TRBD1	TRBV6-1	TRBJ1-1	CASSPGTGPEAFF	TGTGCCAGCAGCCCCGGGACAGGGCCTGAAGCTTTCTTT
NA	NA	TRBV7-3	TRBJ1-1	CASSLGRGNTEAFF	TGTGCCAGCAGCTTAGGCAGGGGGAACACTGAAGCTTTCTTT
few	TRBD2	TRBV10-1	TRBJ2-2	CASSGSLSGAQPDTGELFF	TGCGCCAGCAGTGGGTCCCTTAGCGGGGCCCAACCTGACACCGGGGAGCTGTTTTTT
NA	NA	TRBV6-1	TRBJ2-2	CASSEARTANTGELFF	TGTGCCAGCAGTGAAGCCAGGACGGCTAACACCGGGGAGCTGTTTTTT
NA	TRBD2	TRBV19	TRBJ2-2	CASTNSGRGTGELFF	TGTGCCAGTACCAATAGCGGGAGAGGCACCGGGGAGCTGTTTTTT
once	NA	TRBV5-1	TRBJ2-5	CASSSGTFTPETQYF	TGCGCCAGCAGCTCCGGGACCTTCACCCCCGAGACCCAGTACTTC
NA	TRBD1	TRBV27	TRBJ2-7	CASSDGDRLYEQYF	TGTGCCAGCAGTGATGGGGACAGGTTGTACGAGCAGTACTTC
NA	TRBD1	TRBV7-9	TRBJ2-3	CASSPSGTEDTQYF	TGTGCCAGCAGCCCCTCCGGGACAGAAGATACGCAGTATTTT
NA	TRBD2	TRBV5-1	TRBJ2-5	CASSQGTSGNQETQYF	TGCGCCAGCAGCCAGGGGACTAGCGGGAACCAAGAGACCCAGTACTTC
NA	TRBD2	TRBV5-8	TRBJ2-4	CASSSPGLARNIQYF	TGTGCCAGCAGCTCACCGGGACTAGCGAGAAACATTCAGTACTTC
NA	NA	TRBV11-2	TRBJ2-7	CASSLDRSGAGYEQYF	TGTGCCAGCAGCTTAGATCGCTCAGGGGCCGGGTACGAGCAGTACTTC
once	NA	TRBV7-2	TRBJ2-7	CASSLAGSGRRYEQYF	TGTGCCAGCAGCTTAGCGGGGTCGGGACGGCGCTACGAGCAGTACTTC
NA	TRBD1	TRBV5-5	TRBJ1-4	CASSFSGGSNEKLFF	TGTGCCAGCAGCTTTTCAGGGGGCTCTAATGAAAAACTGTTTTTT
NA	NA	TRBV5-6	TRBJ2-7	CASSSPSFSSYEQYF	TGTGCCAGCAGCTCCCCCAGTTTTAGCTCCTACGAGCAGTACTTC
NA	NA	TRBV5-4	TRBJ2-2	CASSWALNTGELFF	TGTGCCAGCAGCTGGGCCCTGAACACCGGGGAGCTGTTTTTT
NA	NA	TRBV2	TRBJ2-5	CASGQEETQYF	TGTGCCAGCGGGCAGGAAGAGACCCAGTACTTC
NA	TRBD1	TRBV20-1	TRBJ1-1	CSARGQGEAFF	TGCAGTGCTCGGGGACAGGGTGAAGCTTTCTTT
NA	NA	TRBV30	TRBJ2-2	CAWTLRGVNTGELFF	TGTGCCTGGACTCTAAGGGGGGTCAACACCGGGGAGCTGTTTTTT
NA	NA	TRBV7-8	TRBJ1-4	CASSLIGRLFF	TGTGCCAGCAGCTTAATCGGGAGACTGTTTTTT
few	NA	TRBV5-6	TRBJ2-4	CASSPHSLAKNIQYF	TGTGCCAGCAGCCCCCACTCTCTAGCCAAAAACATTCAGTACTTC
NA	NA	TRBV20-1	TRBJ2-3	CSAARDTQYF	TGCAGTGCGGCTCGTGATACGCAGTATTTT
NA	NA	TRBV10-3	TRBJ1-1	CAISPTGNTEAFF	TGTGCCATCAGCCCGACAGGGAACACTGAAGCTTTCTTT